The clone carrying this T cell receptor beta chain occurred once. CDR3 size: 15 residues. The germline V gene encodes CDR1 SGHDN and CDR2 FVKESK. V shed 4 bases, J shed 4 bases, and the junction held 6 bases outside the gene matches. Authors' methods: Reference gene primer amplification gave estimated nucleated cell counts. The protocol was immunoSEQ multiplex PCR, while the TCRdb copy is restricted to in-frame clones and leaves out a portion. That table gives V, J and clone size, and the DNA gave D and trimming. The sample has 20,000 to 25,000 clones, more than 80% seen once. This entry belongs to a study of blood T cell repertoires in COVID-19. On the study more broadly: From the United States, Italy and Spain came samples of acute and convalescent COVID-19. T cells, B-cell-depleted T cells, or PBMCs supplied cDNA or gDNA.

The TCR sequence derives from a human donor in a cohort sampled during active COVID-19. This chain connects TRBV14 to TRBJ2-5; 10 bases line up with TRBD2. The material sequenced was peripheral blood. CDR3 in DNA: TGTGCCAGCAGCCTCACCGGGACTAGCGTAGAGACCCAGTACTTC. Its translation: CASSLTGTSVETQYF. Based on the CDR3 plus reference TRBV14 and TRBJ2-5, the full variable domain is EAGVTQFPSHSVIEKGQTVTLRCDPISGHDNLYWYRRVMGKEIKFLLHFVKESKQDESGMPNNRFLAERTGGTYSTLKVQPAELEDSGVYFCASSLTGTSVETQYFGPGTRLLVL.